This T cell receptor beta chain was observed in a study of blood T cell repertoires in COVID-19. The CDR3 is 16 amino acids. J was trimmed by 2 bases and V by 4 bases; bases with no gene match: 7. Germline lookup yields CDR1 SGHTS and CDR2 YDEGEE. Authors' analysis steps: Estimation of nucleated cell counts was performed using reference gene primer amplification. Assay used: immunoSEQ multiplex PCR; TCRdb lists only in-frame clones, some missing. The V and J calls and the clone size are those of that table, but D and trimming were determined from the DNA. The repertoire has approximately 270,000 clones, 88% of them found once; the top ten carry around 6.3%.

This sequence joins TRBV5-8 and TRBJ1-5; 9 bases map to TRBD1. The origin of this receptor is a woman aged 25 to 45 with COVID-19, enrolled during active disease. Source material: peripheral blood. This CDR3 is CASSLDRDRGNQPQHF. The CDR3 DNA reads as TGTGCCAGCAGCCTAGACCGGGACAGGGGCAATCAGCCCCAGCATTTT. Drawing the rest from reference TRBV5-8 and TRBJ1-5, the complete variable domain is EAGVTQSPTHLIKTRGQQATLRCSPISGHTSVYWYQQALGLGLQFLLWYDEGEERNRGNFPPRFSGRQFPNYSSELNVNALELEDSALYLCASSLDRDRGNQPQHFGDGTRLSIL.